The sample holds a few counts of the clone carrying this T cell receptor (beta chain). Its antigen is still unknown. The sample comes from a study of identical twins. Findings and limits, study-wide: Conclusions were based on cross-sectional statistical analysis, without following the same donors.

This CDR3 contains 15 residues. V dropped 4 bases and J dropped 4; count of bases not matched to a gene: 4. Each donor was a healthy Caucasian. Template switching introduced a universal primer site, and the cDNA bore unique molecular identifiers. TCRdb reprocessed the 5' RACE reads via MiXCR and lists one record per CDR3 protein. The sample holds some 1,600,000 distinct CDR3 sequences; about 32% are singletons and the top ten take roughly 0.3%. The chain carries TRBV12-3 or TRBV12-4 and TRBJ2-7; 13 bases line up with TRBD2. The TCR was taken from a newborn girl in good health. The sample taken for sequencing was cord blood. The CDR3 region is CASSWGLAGKYEQYF. In DNA, the CDR3 is TGTGCCAGCAGTTGGGGACTAGCGGGGAAATACGAGCAGTACTTC.